Each of the 26 T cell receptor beta chains below was sequenced from the same sample in a study of T-cell memory formation after mild COVID-19. TCRdb redid the calling of the 5' RACE reads with MiXCR, one entry per CDR3 protein. The sample includes roughly 620,000 distinct CDR3 sequences, around 17% of them seen just once. Source material: PBMCs or a T cell subset sorted from them (not recorded which). These receptors all come from an adult woman who had mild COVID-19 (a few samples of this study predate the infection). Cell type and time point are not known.

V is TRBV5-6 and J is TRBJ2-2; D is ambiguous. Germline CDR1 SGHDT, CDR2 YYEEEE. This CDR3 comprises 15 residues. Trimming left V 2 bases short and J 5 bases short, with 13 bases between. CDR3 residues: CASSFLVDGTGELFF. As DNA, the CDR3 is TGTGCCAGCAGCTTCCTAGTCGATGGTACCGGGGAGCTGTTTTTT. The full variable domain, completed using reference TRBV5-6 and TRBJ2-2, is DAGVTQSPTHLIKTRGQQVTLRCSPKSGHDTVSWYQQALGQGPQFIFQYYEEEERQRGNFPDRFSGHQFPNYSSELNVNALLLGDSALYLCASSFLVDGTGELFFGEGSRLTVL.

The chain has TRBV4-3 and TRBJ2-7; 8 nucleotides agree with TRBD2. Germline V lookup: CDR1 LGHNA, CDR2 YSLEER. V dropped 0 bases and J dropped 3; count of bases not matched to a gene: 13. The CDR3 has 18 residues. The CDR3 DNA reads as TGCGCCAGCAGCCAAGAAGGGAAGGGAGCGGGAGCCCTCTACGAGCAGTACTTC. Protein sequence: CASSQEGKGAGALYEQYF.

This clonotype was observed many times. V is TRBV18 and J is TRBJ2-1, with 15 bases fitting TRBD2. V trimming: 2 bases; J trimming: 4 bases; junction bases outside the gene matches: 0. This CDR3 has 16 residues. Germline V gives CDR1 KGHSH, CDR2 LQKENI. CDR3 DNA: TGTGCCAGCTCACCAGGACTAGCGGGGGGGTACAATGAGCAGTTCTTC. It codes for CASSPGLAGGYNEQFF.

There are a few counts of this clonotype. The chain carries TRBV4-3 and TRBJ2-7; D may correspond to TRBD1 or TRBD2 (5 bases each). In germline, CDR1 is LGHNA, CDR2 YSLEER. V lost 0 bases and J lost 2, with 11 bases in between. This CDR3 has 15 amino acids. CDR3 sequence: CASSQEIGTPYEQYF. CDR3 bases: TGCGCCAGCAGCCAAGAAATAGGGACCCCCTACGAGCAGTACTTC.

The table lists this clonotype with a few counts. V is TRBV5-6 and J is TRBJ2-1, with D possibly matching TRBD1 (5 bases). This CDR3 region has 15 residues. CDR1 SGHDT and CDR2 YYEEEE come from the germline V gene. The ends were cut back, 1 base at V and 5 bases at J, with 13 bases in the middle. This CDR3 reads CASSLPGQKNNEQFF. Written as DNA, the CDR3 is TGTGCCAGCAGCTTGCCAGGGCAAAAGAACAATGAGCAGTTCTTC.

The sample holds many counts of this clonotype. A junction end diverges from the germline sequence, so it may reflect a read error. The chain joins TRBV5-1 to TRBJ2-5; D uncertain. Germline V gives CDR1 SGHRS, CDR2 YFSETQ. The CDR3 covers 13 residues. CDR3 loop: CASSLVGEETQYF. CDR3 bases: TGTGCCAGCAGCTTAGTGGGCGAAGAGACCCAGTACTTC.

This clonotype was detected a few times. This chain connects TRBV20-1 to TRBJ2-3; TRBD2 agrees at 9 bases. After removal of 3 bases from V and 0 bases from J, the junction contained 7 bases not matched to a gene. Looked up from germline, CDR1 is DFQATT and CDR2 is SNEGSKA (reference sequence). This CDR3 contains 16 residues. CDR3 coding DNA: TGCAGTGCTAGGGATAGCGGGAGAGAAAGCACAGATACGCAGTATTTT. Encoded protein: CSARDSGRESTDTQYF.

J is TRBJ2-1 and V is TRBV18, with 14 bases that match TRBD2. Trimming at V came to 1 base and at J to 10 bases, leaving 6 bases not matched to a gene. Germline values: CDR1 KGHSH, CDR2 LQKENI. The CDR3 sequence is 16 residues long. CDR3: CASSPRLAGGRDEQFF. Written as DNA, the CDR3 is TGTGCCAGCTCACCACGACTAGCGGGAGGGAGAGACGAGCAGTTCTTC.

This clonotype was recorded a few times. This chain joins TRBV20-1 and TRBJ2-2; weak D call: TRBD2 (5 bases). This CDR3 is built from 13 residues. Trimming left V 3 bases short and J 5 bases short, with 10 bases between. Per germline, CDR1 DFQATT and CDR2 SNEGSKA (reference sequence). The CDR3 bases are TGCAGTGCTAGGAGTAGGACTACCGGGGAGCTGTTTTTT. Protein sequence: CSARSRTTGELFF.

This clonotype was recorded a few times. This chain uses TRBV6-5 with TRBJ2-6, with D possibly called TRBD1 or TRBD2 (5 bases each). Per germline, CDR1 MNHEY and CDR2 SVGAGI. The length of the CDR3 is 18 residues. V lost 1 base to trimming and J lost 4 bases, with 17 bases between them. The CDR3 sequence is CASSYLGRFRVGANVLTF. CDR3 coding DNA: TGTGCCAGCAGTTACTTGGGACGGTTTAGAGTCGGGGCCAACGTCCTGACTTTC.

The chain couples TRBV20-1 to TRBJ1-6; D remains ambiguous. The germline gives CDR1 DFQATT, CDR2 SNEGSKA (reference sequence). V was cut by 3 bases and J by 7 bases, with 16 bases left in between. The CDR3 spans 15 residues. The CDR3 sequence is CSASPSRTANSPLHF. For the CDR3, the DNA is TGCAGTGCTAGTCCCTCCCGGACGGCAAATTCACCCCTCCACTTT.

This clonotype came up many times. The chain has TRBV7-2 and TRBJ2-3; no clear D. This CDR3 contains 14 residues. Trimming removed 3 bases at V and 0 bases at J, with 7 bases between. Germline values: CDR1 SGHTA, CDR2 FQGNSA. CDR3 protein: CASSFGASTDTQYF. The CDR3 nucleotides are TGTGCCAGCAGCTTCGGTGCTAGCACAGATACGCAGTATTTT.

This sequence joins TRBV29-1 and TRBJ1-2; 10 nucleotides align to TRBD1. Germline V gives CDR1 SQVTM, CDR2 ANQGSEA. The ends lost 5 bases at V and 7 bases at J; junction bases unmatched: 10. The CDR3 covers 14 residues. The CDR3 sequence: CSVLPETGGVGYTF. In DNA, the CDR3 is TGCAGCGTTTTACCCGAGACAGGGGGCGTTGGCTACACCTTC.

The CDR3 spells CASSSTGVGYEQYF. The CDR3 nucleotides read TGCGCCAGCAGCTCGACAGGGGTTGGGTACGAGCAGTACTTC. This chain links TRBV5-1 with TRBJ2-7; 8 positions agree with TRBD1. The CDR3 consists of 14 residues. The V gene's germline CDR1 is SGHRS and CDR2 YFSETQ. V was clipped by 3 bases and J by 4 bases; unmatched bases: 6.

The CDR3 DNA follows: TGTGCCAGCAGGGGAGAGGCGGCCGGAAACACCATATATTTT. It is translated as CASRGEAAGNTIYF. The rearrangement uses TRBV12-3 or TRBV12-4 and TRBJ1-3, with D unresolved. The V end was cut by 6 bases, the J end by 4 bases, with 13 bases between. The CDR3 is made up of 14 amino acids.

This chain joins TRBV6-1 and TRBJ2-7; the match to TRBD1 covers 8 bases. Trimming cost V 4 bases and J 0 bases; bases outside gene matches: 2. The CDR3 runs to 14 residues. The germline CDR1 and CDR2 sequences are MNHNS and SASEGT. CDR3 bases: TGTGCCAGCAGTGTTCAGGGGGCCTCCTACGAGCAGTACTTC. This translates into CASSVQGASYEQYF.

The chain has TRBV20-1 and TRBJ1-2, with 7 bases that match TRBD1. This CDR3 spans 13 amino acids. The V gene's germline CDR1 is DFQATT and CDR2 SNEGSKA (reference sequence). With V trimmed by 5 bases and J by 4 bases, 7 bases remained unmatched. For the CDR3, the DNA is TGCAGTGCTTCCGACAGGGATACCTATGGCTACACCTTC. Residues: CSASDRDTYGYTF.

The chain is built from TRBV7-2 and TRBJ1-2, with a possible D match to TRBD1 (5 bases). Germline-derived CDR1 and CDR2 are SGHTA and FQGNSA. Trimming pared 0 bases from V and 0 bases from J, leaving 14 bases between. The CDR3 runs 17 residues. For the CDR3, the DNA is TGTGCCAGCAGCTTAGCGGAGTCAGGGCGAGCTAACTATGGCTACACCTTC. Translating gives CASSLAESGRANYGYTF.

V usage is TRBV6-5 and J usage is TRBJ2-3; TRBD2 agrees at 9 bases. V shed 6 bases, J shed 5 bases, and the junction held 6 bases outside the gene matches. This CDR3 comprises 14 residues. In germline, CDR1 is MNHEY, CDR2 SVGAGI. Here the CDR3 DNA reads TGTGCCAGCAGCTTAGCGGGGGACGTAGATACGCAGTATTTT. Residues: CASSLAGDVDTQYF.

This clonotype has more than one count but fewer than ten. The rearrangement links TRBV20-1 to TRBJ1-2; 10 bases line up with TRBD1. The germline CDR1 and CDR2 sequences are DFQATT and SNEGSKA (reference sequence). The length of the CDR3 is 14 residues. V dropped 1 base and J dropped 8; count of bases not matched to a gene: 7. CDR3 sequence reads: CSARGGDRGRGYTF. The DNA of the CDR3 is TGCAGTGCTAGAGGAGGGGACAGGGGTAGAGGCTACACCTTC.

The rearrangement uses TRBV5-1 and TRBJ2-7; 7 nucleotides match TRBD1. Looked up from germline, CDR1 is SGHRS and CDR2 is YFSETQ. The trim removed 0 bases at V and 3 bases at J, leaving 6 bases unmatched. The CDR3 is 15 residues long. For the CDR3, the DNA is TGCGCCAGCAGCTTGGACAGGGGAGTCCTCTACGAGCAGTACTTC. It is translated as CASSLDRGVLYEQYF.

The rearrangement uses TRBV7-2 and TRBJ1-6; no firm D call. Trimming pared 2 bases from V and 8 bases from J, leaving 16 bases between. This CDR3 is 16 amino acids long. The V gene's germline CDR1 is SGHTA and CDR2 FQGNSA. The CDR3 DNA sequence: TGTGCCAGCAGCTTAATCTTGGTAGCGGGATATTCACCCCTCCACTTT. Protein sequence: CASSLILVAGYSPLHF.

The rearrangement joins TRBV12-3 or TRBV12-4 to TRBJ1-4, with D unclear. V was cut by 10 bases and J by 7 bases, with 13 bases left in between. The CDR3 loop spans 12 amino acids. CDR3 residues: CATGAVREKLFF. The DNA for the CDR3 is TGTGCCACCGGAGCCGTCCGTGAAAAACTGTTTTTT.

This clonotype was seen more than once but under ten times. The CDR3 nucleotides read TGTGCCAGCAGCTTGGCCGGGCCAACGAACACCGGGGAGCTGTTTTTT. Encoded protein: CASSLAGPTNTGELFF. V gene TRBV7-9 combines with J gene TRBJ2-2; no firm D call. Trimming shortened V by 3 bases and J by 0 bases, and 11 bases separated the two germline ends. CDR3 size: 16 residues. The germline V gene has CDR1 SEHNR and CDR2 FQNEAQ (reference sequence).

Many counts were recorded for this clonotype. This rearrangement joins TRBV20-1 to TRBJ1-1; D is perhaps TRBD1 (6 bases). The V gene's germline CDR1 is DFQATT and CDR2 SNEGSKA (reference sequence). With 4 bases removed from V and 7 bases from J, the gap between germline ends came to 10 bases. The CDR3 runs 11 residues. The CDR3 DNA sequence: TGCAGTGCTACACAGGGAGTTGAAGCTTTCTTT. Translation: CSATQGVEAFF.

In this sample, this clonotype turned up a few times. The chain carries TRBV13 and TRBJ2-7; 13 bases are shared with TRBD2. This CDR3 has 18 amino acids. Germline assignment: CDR1 PRHDT and CDR2 FYEKMQ (reference sequence). Unmatched junction bases numbered 10, after V lost 5 bases and J lost 0 bases. The CDR3 region is CASSAQTSGGSSSYEQYF. Written as DNA, the CDR3 is TGTGCCAGCAGCGCGCAGACTAGCGGGGGGTCGAGCTCCTACGAGCAGTACTTC. Based on the CDR3 plus reference TRBV13 and TRBJ2-7, the full variable domain is AAGVIQSPRHLIKEKRETATLKCYPIPRHDTVYWYQQGPGQDPQFLISFYEKMQSDKGSIPDRFSAQQFSDYHSELNMSSLELGDSALYFCASSAQTSGGSSSYEQYFGPGTRLTVT.